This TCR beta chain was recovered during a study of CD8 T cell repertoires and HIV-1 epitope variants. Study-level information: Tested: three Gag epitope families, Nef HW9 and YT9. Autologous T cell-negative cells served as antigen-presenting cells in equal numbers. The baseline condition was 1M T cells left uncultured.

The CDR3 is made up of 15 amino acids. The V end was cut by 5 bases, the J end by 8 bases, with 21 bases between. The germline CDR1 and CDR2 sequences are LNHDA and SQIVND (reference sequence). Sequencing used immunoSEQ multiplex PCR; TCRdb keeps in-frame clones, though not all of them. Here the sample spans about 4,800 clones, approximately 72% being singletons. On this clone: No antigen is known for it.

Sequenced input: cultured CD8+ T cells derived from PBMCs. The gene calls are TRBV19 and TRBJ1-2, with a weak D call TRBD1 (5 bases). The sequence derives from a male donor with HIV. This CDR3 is CASSLSTRGISGYTF. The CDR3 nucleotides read TGTGCCAGTAGTCTATCCACCCGGGGCATTTCGGGCTACACCTTC.